This T cell receptor (beta chain) was found in a study of OX40 agonist ivuxolimab in advanced cancers. Study context: Among those treated, three patients had partial responses, one with hepatocellular carcinoma and two with cutaneous melanoma.

Only in-frame clones appear in the TCRdb table, and some are missing; sequencing was by immunoSEQ multiplex PCR. This sample carries about 20,000 clones, 75% to 80% of them seen once, and the ten largest clones take roughly 17%. Germline V CDR1 and CDR2: SNHLY, FYNNEI. V shed 8 bases, J shed 2 bases, and the junction held 10 bases outside the gene matches. This CDR3 has 15 amino acids. Specimen: CD4+ or CD8+ T cells sorted from blood, collected in a trial of the OX40 agonist ivuxolimab. The chain links TRBV2 to TRBJ2-5, with TRBD2 identical over 8 bases. The source of this sequence is an adult with an advanced solid tumor such as melanoma, head and neck, liver or kidney cancer. The CDR3 nucleotides read TGTGCCAGCGGACTAGCTGCAACTTCACAAGAGACCCAGTACTTC. As protein: CASGLAATSQETQYF.